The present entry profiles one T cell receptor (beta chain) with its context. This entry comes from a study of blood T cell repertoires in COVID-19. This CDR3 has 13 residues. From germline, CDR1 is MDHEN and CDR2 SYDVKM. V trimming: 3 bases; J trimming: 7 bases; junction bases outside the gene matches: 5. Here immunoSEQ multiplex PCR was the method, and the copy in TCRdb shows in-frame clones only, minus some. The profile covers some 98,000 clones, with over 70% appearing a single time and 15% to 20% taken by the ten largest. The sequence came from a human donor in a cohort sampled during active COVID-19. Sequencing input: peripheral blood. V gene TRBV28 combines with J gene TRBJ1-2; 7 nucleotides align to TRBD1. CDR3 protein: CASSLDRRRGYTF. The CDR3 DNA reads TGTGCCAGCAGTTTGGACAGGCGGCGTGGCTACACCTTC.